The 23 T cell receptor beta chains in this list originate from one sample, sequenced in a study of CD8 T cells in Susac syndrome. Random hexamers were used to reverse transcribe about 0.45 to 1 ug of RNA. TCRdb re-derived calls from the immunoSEQ multiplex PCR reads in MiXCR, one entry per CDR3 protein. The sample lists some 150,000 distinct CDR3 sequences, around 95% occurring once. Specimen: CD8+ T cells from PBMCs. These TCRs come from a human donor with multiple sclerosis.

The V gene is TRBV13, the J gene TRBJ2-7; 8 nucleotides agree with TRBD1. The V segment lost 8 bases and the J segment 2 bases; nucleotides outside the gene matches: 5. This CDR3 region has 13 residues. The germline gives CDR1 PRHDT, CDR2 FYEKMQ (reference sequence). In DNA form, the CDR3 reads TGTGCCAGCGGACAGGGAACTACCTACGAGCAGTACGTC. It is translated as CASGQGTTYEQYV.

V and J are TRBV18 and TRBJ2-7, with 9 bases aligning to TRBD1. Looked up from germline, CDR1 is KGHSH and CDR2 is LQKENI. The length of the CDR3 is 16 residues. Trimming took 2 bases from V and 7 from J; bases not matched to a gene: 12. CDR3 nucleotides: TGTGCCAGCTCACCAGTGGGCCGGGACAGGGCCGGGGAGCAGTACTTC. Protein product: CASSPVGRDRAGEQYF.

Only one count was recorded for this clonotype. For the CDR3, the DNA is TGTGCCTGGGGGGGGATGAATAGCAATCAGCCCCAGCATTTT. This sequence encodes CAWGGMNSNQPQHF. The V call is TRBV30, the J call TRBJ1-5; D may be TRBD1 (5 bases). Deletions cut 5 bases from V and 0 bases from J, with 11 bases between. The CDR3 loop spans 14 amino acids. CDR1 and CDR2 from the germline V gene are GTSNPN and SVGIG (reference sequence). Combining the CDR3 with reference TRBV30 and TRBJ1-5 gives the whole variable domain SQTIHQWPATLVQPVGSPLSLECTVEGTSNPNLYWYRQAAGRGLQLLFYSVGIGQISSEVPQNLSASRPQDRQFILSSKKLLLSDSGFYLCAWGGMNSNQPQHFGDGTRLSIL.

The chain couples TRBV7-3 to TRBJ2-5; D is uncertain. Germline values: CDR1 SGHTA, CDR2 FQGTGA. V dropped 4 bases and J dropped 1 base, with 10 bases sitting between them. The CDR3 extends over 14 amino acids. CDR3 loop: CASSSAGLQETQYF. In DNA, the CDR3 is TGTGCCAGCAGCTCGGCCGGGCTCCAAGAGACCCAGTACTTC.

The V gene is TRBV12-5, the J gene TRBJ2-1, with a tentative D call TRBD2 (6 bases). Germline V gene data show CDR1 as LGHNT and CDR2 as FRNRAP. CDR3 length: 13 residues. V was shortened by 4 bases and J by 9 bases, with 13 bases between the two germline ends. CDR3 residues: CASGYPMGGEQFF. The CDR3 DNA follows: TGTGCTAGTGGTTACCCAATGGGGGGTGAGCAGTTCTTC.

This chain connects TRBV6-1 to TRBJ2-5; a weak D match, TRBD1 (5 bases). Per the germline V gene, CDR1 is MNHNS and CDR2 is SASEGT. The CDR3 has 14 amino acids. Trimming removed 4 bases at V and 0 bases at J, with 9 bases between. The CDR3 DNA follows: TGTGCCAGCAGTGGCTCAGGGTACCAAGAGACCCAGTACTTC. Translating gives CASSGSGYQETQYF.

The CDR3 DNA is TGTGCCAGCAGTGAAATGGGGAATGGGGATCAGCCCCAGCATTTT. Translated: CASSEMGNGDQPQHF. The chain joins TRBV2 to TRBJ1-5; D gene ambiguous. Germline values: CDR1 SNHLY, CDR2 FYNNEI. V was shortened by 2 bases and J by 5 bases, with 13 bases between the two germline ends. The CDR3 has 15 amino acids.

The chain carries TRBV7-6 and TRBJ1-1, with 7 bases that match TRBD1. Unmatched junction bases numbered 5, after V lost 5 bases and J lost 2 bases. Germline V CDR1 and CDR2: SGHVS, FNYEAQ. The CDR3 is 14 amino acids. The CDR3 reads CASSLQGLNTEAFF. The CDR3 nucleotides are TGTGCCAGCAGCCTACAGGGGCTAAACACTGAAGCTTTCTTT.

The chain is built from TRBV27 and TRBJ1-5, with no clear D. The V gene lost 7 bases and the J gene lost 7 bases, with 14 bases spanning the gap. The CDR3 contains 13 residues. Germline CDR1 is MNHEY and CDR2 is SMNVEV (reference sequence). The CDR3 bases are TGTGCCAGCACCAGTTCGTTGGGACAGCCCCAGCATTTT. Translation: CASTSSLGQPQHF.

V and J are TRBV15 and TRBJ1-5; D is ambiguous. The V and J ends lost 4 bases and 4 bases respectively, with 11 bases between them. The germline gives CDR1 LNHNV, CDR2 YYDKDF (reference sequence). The CDR3 length is 14 residues. The CDR3 DNA reads TGTGCCACCAGCATTACCGGGATGAATCAGCCCCAGCATTTT. It is translated as CATSITGMNQPQHF.

The V and J genes are TRBV27 and TRBJ2-7; TRBD1 agrees at 8 bases. There are 15 residues in the CDR3. V lost 5 bases to trimming and J lost 4 bases; unmatched junction nucleotides: 10. The germline CDR1 and CDR2 sequences are MNHEY and SMNVEV (reference sequence). DNA of the CDR3: TGTGCCAGCAGTAATGGACAGGGCGGCAGTTACGAGCAGTACGTC. Protein sequence: CASSNGQGGSYEQYV.

This sequence joins TRBV30 and TRBJ2-7, with 9 bases identical to TRBD1. V gave up 4 bases and J gave up 3 bases; unmatched junction bases: 10. CDR1 is GTSNPN and CDR2 is SVGIG in the germline V gene (reference sequence). The CDR3 sequence is 15 residues long. CDR3: CAWTPPGQGFYEQYF. In DNA form, the CDR3 reads TGTGCCTGGACCCCTCCGGGACAGGGCTTCTACGAGCAGTACTTC.

V gene TRBV27 combines with J gene TRBJ1-2, with D maybe TRBD1 (6 bases). The CDR3 runs 15 residues. Deletions cut 5 bases from V and 1 base from J, with 14 bases between. Germline V gene sequence: CDR1 MNHEY, CDR2 SMNVEV (reference sequence). DNA of the CDR3: TGTGCCAGCAGTGTCCAATCACAGGGTAACTATGGCTACACCTTC. Translated: CASSVQSQGNYGYTF.

V usage is TRBV29-1 and J usage is TRBJ1-1; no firm D call. Germline loops: CDR1 SQVTM, CDR2 ANQGSEA. Trimming stripped 4 bases from V and 1 base from J, with 4 bases between. The CDR3 is made up of 11 amino acids. The CDR3 DNA sequence: TGCAGCGTTGTGACGAACACTGAAGCTTTCTTT. It is translated as CSVVTNTEAFF.

The table lists this clonotype with a count of one. The chain uses TRBV19 and TRBJ2-1; tentative D call: TRBD2 (5 bases). V was pared by 8 bases and J by 7 bases, with 9 bases between. Germline CDR1 LNHDA, CDR2 SQIVND (reference sequence). CDR3 length: 11 amino acids. CDR3 protein: CASFGENEQFF. Here the CDR3 DNA reads TGTGCCAGTTTCGGGGAGAATGAGCAGTTCTTC.

V gene TRBV19 combines with J gene TRBJ1-1, with D uncertain. This CDR3 region has 15 residues. Trimming removed 5 bases from V and 0 bases from J, with 13 bases in between. Germline CDR1 LNHDA, CDR2 SQIVND (reference sequence). The CDR3 region has the DNA TGTGCCAGTAGTTGGGCCGTTCGGATGAACACTGAAGCTTTCTTT. This codes for CASSWAVRMNTEAFF. Filled out from reference TRBV19 and TRBJ1-1, the complete variable domain reads DGGITQSPKYLFRKEGQNVTLSCEQNLNHDAMYWYRQDPGQGLRLIYYSQIVNDFQKGDIAEGYSVSREKKESFPLTVTSAQKNPTAFYLCASSWAVRMNTEAFFGQGTRLTVV.

The rearrangement links TRBV27 to TRBJ2-2; weak D call: TRBD2 (6 bases). The germline V gene has CDR1 MNHEY and CDR2 SMNVEV (reference sequence). The CDR3 length is 14 residues. V was cut by 8 bases and J by 2 bases, with 12 bases left in between. The CDR3 DNA reads TGTGCCAGCGGGGGGTTAGGAAACACCGGGGAGCTGTTTTTT. Translation: CASGGLGNTGELFF.

CDR3 DNA: TGTGCCAGCAGATCGGCGACTTTCAACACAGATACGCAGTATTTT. It specifies CASRSATFNTDTQYF. The chain joins TRBV7-9 to TRBJ2-3; D is unresolved. Germline values: CDR1 SEHNR, CDR2 FQNEAQ (reference sequence). CDR3 size: 15 residues. Between the trimmed V and J ends, which lost 6 bases and 2 bases, there was a span of 15 bases.

The rearrangement joins TRBV7-9 to TRBJ2-3; 9 nucleotides agree with TRBD1. Trimming at V came to 1 base and at J to 5 bases, leaving 1 base not matched to a gene. CDR3 length equals 14 residues. The germline gives CDR1 SEHNR, CDR2 FQNEAQ (reference sequence). The CDR3 DNA reads TGTGCCAGCAGCTTAGGACAGGGGGGAGATACGCAGTATTTT. Encoded protein: CASSLGQGGDTQYF.

This chain links TRBV3-1 with TRBJ2-7; D not resolved. V lost 1 base, J lost 4 bases, and 11 bases lay in between. The V gene's germline CDR1 is LGHDT and CDR2 YNNKEL (reference sequence). There are 14 residues in the CDR3. CDR3 sequence (DNA): TGTGCCAGCAGCCAAGGACCGCCTGGGTACGAGCAGTACTTC. This sequence encodes CASSQGPPGYEQYF.

This rearrangement joins TRBV5-1 to TRBJ2-1; D is ambiguous. CDR3 length: 13 amino acids. Germline CDR1 reads SGHRS; CDR2 reads YFSETQ. Trimming shortened V by 5 bases and J by 10 bases, and 16 bases separated the two germline ends. The CDR3 loop is CASSQTLSPEQFF. As DNA, the CDR3 is TGCGCCAGCAGTCAAACCTTGTCGCCCGAGCAGTTCTTC.

The chain combines TRBV29-1 with TRBJ1-1, with D possibly TRBD1 on 6 matching bases. This CDR3 is 15 amino acids long. V lost 4 bases and J lost 0, with 15 bases in between. Germline assignment: CDR1 SQVTM and CDR2 ANQGSEA. For the CDR3, the DNA is TGCAGCGTTGGGGGGGCCGCGAAAATGAACACTGAAGCTTTCTTT. Its protein is CSVGGAAKMNTEAFF.

V usage is TRBV4-2 and J usage is TRBJ2-5; D possibly uses TRBD1 or TRBD2 (5 bases each). Germline-derived CDR1 and CDR2 are LGHNA and YNFKEQ. The CDR3 is 14 residues long. The V and J ends lost 0 bases and 5 bases respectively, with 10 bases between them. The CDR3 coding sequence is TGTGCCAGCAGCCAAGAACGGGACCTCGAGACCCAGTACTTC. Its protein is CASSQERDLETQYF.